One and the same sample provided the 26 T cell receptor beta chains below, sequenced in a study of beta chain features in type 1 diabetes. General study points: TCRB CDR3 length was moderately but significantly reduced in all four CD4+ subsets of Type 1 diabetes patients.

Their recognized antigens are unknown. The isolated RNA, all of it, was reverse transcribed, so expressed TCRB transcripts were what got sequenced. TCRdb's copy holds only in-frame clones and misses some; the assay was immunoSEQ multiplex PCR. This repertoire shows around 280,000 clones, 15% found once; its top ten account for 0.015% to 0.019%. Sequenced: naive CD4+ T cells from blood. The receptors were gathered from a man aged 18 to 29 with type 1 diabetes.

This clone appeared a few times. The chain couples TRBV4-3 to TRBJ1-6; TRBD1 matches 9 bases. The CDR3 spans 16 residues. V trimming: 2 bases; J trimming: 5 bases; junction bases outside the gene matches: 4. Germline V gene data show CDR1 as LGHNA and CDR2 as YSLEER. This CDR3 reads CASSQRQGVDNSPLHF. The CDR3, as DNA: TGCGCCAGCAGCCAAAGACAGGGGGTTGATAATTCACCCCTCCACTTT.

This clone was seen a handful of times. V is TRBV14 and J is TRBJ2-7; 7 nucleotides match TRBD1. Per the germline V gene, CDR1 is SGHDN and CDR2 is FVKESK. The CDR3 loop spans 14 amino acids. Unmatched junction bases numbered 10, after V lost 9 bases and J lost 2 bases. The CDR3 DNA is TGTGCCAGGAGGAAACAGGGGAGCCCCTACGAGCAGTACTTC. Encoded protein: CARRKQGSPYEQYF.

This clone was counted a few times. The chain recombines TRBV6-5 with TRBJ1-1, with a weak D call TRBD1 (6 bases). The CDR3 loop spans 13 amino acids. Germline V gives CDR1 MNHEY, CDR2 SVGAGI. Trimming left V 2 bases short and J 5 bases short, with 9 bases between. CDR3 amino acids: CASSYGGRTEAFF. The CDR3 DNA sequence: TGTGCCAGCAGTTACGGGGGCCGGACTGAAGCTTTCTTT.

The rearrangement uses TRBV29-1 and TRBJ1-1; no definite D call. The CDR3 consists of 12 residues. Trimming shortened V by 7 bases and J by 1 base, and 10 bases separated the two germline ends. CDR1 is SQVTM and CDR2 is ANQGSEA in the germline V gene. The CDR3 DNA reads as TGCAGCGCTCAGATCCCGAACACTGAAGCTTTCTTT. Its protein is CSAQIPNTEAFF.

The chain combines TRBV6-6 with TRBJ1-1; D unresolved. Germline CDR1 is MNHNY and CDR2 is SVGAGI (reference sequence). V shed 5 bases and J shed 4 bases, with 17 bases lying between them. There are 15 residues in the CDR3. CDR3 amino acids: CASSRAGEEVTEAFF. DNA of the CDR3: TGTGCCAGCAGTCGGGCCGGGGAAGAGGTCACTGAAGCTTTCTTT.

This clone has just a few counts. V usage is TRBV5-1 and J usage is TRBJ2-2; D is undetermined. The CDR3 sequence is 13 residues long. Trimming pared 8 bases from V and 6 bases from J, leaving 14 bases between. The germline CDR1 and CDR2 sequences are SGHRS and YFSETQ. CDR3 region: CASKESVSGELFF. CDR3 sequence (DNA): TGCGCCAGTAAAGAATCAGTCTCCGGGGAGCTGTTTTTT.

The chain uses TRBV28 and TRBJ2-3, with 10 bases matching TRBD2. The CDR3 totals 14 residues. The V gene end was trimmed by 8 bases and the J gene end by 6 bases; junction bases not matched to a gene: 8. Germline loops: CDR1 MDHEN, CDR2 SYDVKM. The CDR3 reads CASESGGAGDTQYF. For the CDR3, the DNA is TGTGCCAGCGAGAGCGGGGGGGCCGGGGATACGCAGTATTTT. Full variable domain (rest looked up from reference TRBV28 and TRBJ2-3): DVKVTQSSRYLVKRTGEKVFLECVQDMDHENMFWYRQDPGLGLRLIYFSYDVKMKEKGDIPEGYSVSREKKERFSLILESASTNQTSMYLCASESGGAGDTQYFGPGTRLTVL.

In its sample, this clone was seen a few times. The J gene is TRBJ2-3, the V gene TRBV18; possible D gene TRBD2, 6 bases. V was trimmed by 1 base and J by 4 bases, leaving 12 bases between them. The CDR3 loop spans 15 amino acids. Germline V gene sequence: CDR1 KGHSH, CDR2 LQKENI. The CDR3: CASSPREEISDTQYF. The DNA of the CDR3 is TGTGCCAGCTCACCACGGGAGGAGATTTCAGATACGCAGTATTTT.

The chain joins TRBV28 to TRBJ1-1, with 7 positions matching TRBD1. Germline trimming cut 5 bases from V and 9 bases from J; bases unmatched to any gene: 12. This CDR3 contains 14 residues. The germline gives CDR1 MDHEN, CDR2 SYDVKM. The CDR3 protein is CASSLTGQSEQAFF. The CDR3 DNA follows: TGTGCCAGCAGTCTCACGGGACAGTCGGAACAAGCTTTCTTT.

The chain couples TRBV6-5 to TRBJ2-7; maybe TRBD1 (6 bases). Trimming took off 4 bases at V and 3 bases at J, with 10 bases between the two ends. The length of the CDR3 is 13 residues. CDR1 and CDR2 (germline): MNHEY, SVGAGI. CDR3 sequence: CASSSTGIYEQYF. The DNA for the CDR3 is TGTGCCAGCAGTTCGACAGGAATCTACGAGCAGTACTTC.

The chain employs TRBV5-1 and TRBJ2-2; D might be TRBD2 (5 bases). The V gene's germline CDR1 is SGHRS and CDR2 YFSETQ. The CDR3 contains 15 residues. V lost 4 bases to trimming and J lost 2 bases, with 12 bases between them. This CDR3 is CASSLVGENTGELFF. The CDR3 nucleotides are TGCGCCAGCAGCCTGGTCGGGGAAAACACCGGGGAGCTGTTTTTT.

The rearrangement links TRBV7-9 to TRBJ1-2; D perhaps matches TRBD1 (6 bases). Germline V CDR1 and CDR2: SEHNR, FQNEAQ (reference sequence). V lost 3 bases and J lost 4, with 18 bases in between. This CDR3 is built from 16 residues. The CDR3 is CASSFLDRTFLYGYTF. The CDR3 DNA reads TGTGCCAGCAGCTTCCTTGACAGGACGTTCCTCTATGGCTACACCTTC.

The chain couples TRBV16 to TRBJ2-1, with D maybe TRBD2 (5 bases). V was pared by 4 bases and J by 4 bases, with 8 bases between. The germline V gene has CDR1 KGHSY and CDR2 FQNENV. This CDR3 is built from 13 residues. The CDR3 sequence is CASSRTGYNEQFF. The CDR3 coding sequence is TGTGCCAGCAGCCGAACGGGATACAATGAGCAGTTCTTC.

This clone showed up just a few times. The chain has TRBV9 and TRBJ1-1, with unresolved D. V shed 4 bases and J shed 1 base, with 11 bases lying between them. Germline values: CDR1 SGDLS, CDR2 YYNGEE. The CDR3 is 14 amino acids. The CDR3 loop is CASSLGVENTEAFF. CDR3 DNA: TGTGCCAGCAGCCTCGGGGTTGAGAACACTGAAGCTTTCTTT.

The chain links TRBV11-2 to TRBJ2-2; D perhaps matches TRBD2 (5 bases). Germline V gene lookup returns CDR1 SGHAT and CDR2 FQNNGV. The V end was cut by 2 bases, the J end by 6 bases, with 7 bases between. This CDR3 comprises 13 residues. The CDR3, as DNA: TGTGCCAGCAGCTTACTAGCTTCCGGGGAGCTGTTTTTT. Translated, it gives CASSLLASGELFF.

This clone appeared a few times. V is TRBV7-6 and J is TRBJ2-6; 10 positions match TRBD1. Germline trimming cut 5 bases from V and 4 bases from J; bases unmatched to any gene: 5. Germline V gives CDR1 SGHVS, CDR2 FNYEAQ. CDR3 length equals 16 residues. The CDR3 bases are TGTGCCAGCAGCCTCCGACAGGGGGCGGGGGCCAACGTCCTGACTTTC. Amino acid sequence: CASSLRQGAGANVLTF.

This sequence joins TRBV30 and TRBJ2-1, with D perhaps TRBD1 (5 bases). This CDR3 comprises 13 residues. Germline V gene sequence: CDR1 GTSNPN, CDR2 SVGIG (reference sequence). V was trimmed by 5 bases and J by 3 bases, leaving 11 bases between them. CDR3 loop: CAWGAIGYNEQFF. CDR3 nucleotides: TGTGCCTGGGGGGCTATTGGCTACAATGAGCAGTTCTTC.

This clone was seen a handful of times. The chain uses TRBV4-3 and TRBJ1-4, with D hard to call. The CDR3 covers 17 residues. The V gene lost 0 bases and the J gene lost 7 bases, with 18 bases spanning the gap. Germline V CDR1 and CDR2: LGHNA, YSLEER. CDR3 in DNA: TGCGCCAGCAGCCAAGACATACTCCTGTCTTACCTTGAAAAACTGTTTTTT. This translates into CASSQDILLSYLEKLFF.

This clone was detected a few times. The chain carries TRBV20-1 and TRBJ1-4, with D hard to call. Trimming took 5 bases from V and 8 from J, leaving 6 bases between them. Germline CDR1 and CDR2: DFQATT and SNEGSKA (reference sequence). The CDR3 runs to 10 residues. The CDR3 is CSALREKLFF. Here the CDR3 DNA reads TGCAGTGCTTTACGGGAAAAACTGTTTTTT.

The rearrangement uses TRBV27 and TRBJ1-5, with 8 nucleotides matching TRBD1. CDR3 size: 14 residues. The junction had 7 bases not matched to a gene; V was cut back by 3 bases and J by 9 bases. Germline CDR1 reads MNHEY; CDR2 reads SMNVEV (reference sequence). In nucleotides, the CDR3 is TGTGCCAGCAGTTTCGCAGGGGGCCGAGGGCCCCAGCATTTT. Translation gives CASSFAGGRGPQHF.

Of note for this clone: One junction end does not reproduce the germline sequence, and a read error may be involved. This chain uses TRBV7-8 with TRBJ1-2, with 8 nucleotides matching TRBD1. The CDR3 totals 14 residues. Germline CDR1 reads SGHVS; CDR2 reads FQNEAQ. Here the CDR3 reads CASSLAKGRGTGYF. The CDR3 region has the DNA TGTGCCAGCAGCTTAGCGAAGGGCCGAGGGACAGGTTACTTC.

This clone was seen a few times. The chain combines TRBV7-9 with TRBJ2-2; 8 nucleotides line up with TRBD1. This CDR3 has 14 amino acids. Germline V gene lookup returns CDR1 SEHNR and CDR2 FQNEAQ (reference sequence). V dropped 9 bases and J dropped 6; count of bases not matched to a gene: 9. DNA for the CDR3: TGTGCCAGGCGGGACGACAGGGGCGCCGGGGAGCTGTTTTTT. Protein sequence: CARRDDRGAGELFF.

V usage is TRBV5-1 and J usage is TRBJ2-1, with D possibly being TRBD1 (6 bases). CDR3 length: 15 residues. V gave up 2 bases and J gave up 8 bases, with 17 bases separating them. CDR1 is SGHRS and CDR2 is YFSETQ in the germline V gene. The chain's CDR3 is CASSLTGFLSYEQFF. The CDR3 coding sequence is TGCGCCAGCAGCTTAACAGGGTTCCTCAGCTATGAGCAGTTCTTC.

The gene calls are TRBV25-1 and TRBJ2-1; D uncertain. Trimming cost V 4 bases and J 7 bases, with 11 bases left between them. The CDR3 has 13 residues. Germline CDR1 and CDR2: MGHDK and SYGVNS. The CDR3 DNA sequence: TGTGCCAGCAGTGGGTATGGGCAGAATGAGCAGTTCTTC. This encodes CASSGYGQNEQFF.

This clone was observed a few times. V usage is TRBV28 and J usage is TRBJ1-2; the D is unclear. Trimming pared 6 bases from V and 3 bases from J, leaving 8 bases between. The CDR3 sequence is 12 residues long. Looked up from germline, CDR1 is MDHEN and CDR2 is SYDVKM. The CDR3 bases are TGTGCCAGCAGCTCTCTGTACTATGGCTACACCTTC. Protein product: CASSSLYYGYTF.

The sample holds a few counts of this clone. J is TRBJ2-2 and V is TRBV11-1, with D maybe TRBD1 (5 bases). The CDR3 totals 13 residues. Germline V gene data show CDR1 as SGHAT and CDR2 as FQDESV (reference sequence). The germline V and J ends were trimmed by 10 bases and 0 bases, with 9 bases remaining between them. DNA of the CDR3: TGTGCCACACAGGCGCCGAACACCGGGGAGCTGTTTTTT. This sequence encodes CATQAPNTGELFF.